Presented here are 24 T cell receptor beta chains from one specimen sequenced in a study of T cell repertoires in cytomegalovirus infection. MiXCR, run by TCRdb on the reads, gives a single entry per CDR3 protein. The sample includes roughly 180,000 distinct CDR3 sequences, about a sixth of them seen just once. The sequenced sample consisted of CD8+ T cells from PBMCs. Every receptor here comes from a human donor in good health (CMV status not recorded). Some clones in this sample may be carry-over from other donors' samples.

This clonotype has a handful of counts. This chain connects TRBV6-6 to TRBJ2-6, with 9 bases fitting TRBD1. The CDR3 spans 16 residues. Trimming cost V 8 bases and J 0 bases; bases outside gene matches: 5. Germline V gene sequence: CDR1 MNHNY, CDR2 SVGAGI (reference sequence). The CDR3 reads CASGDRAVSGANVLTF. The CDR3, as DNA: TGTGCCAGCGGGGACAGGGCCGTCTCTGGGGCCAACGTCCTGACTTTC.

The J gene is TRBJ2-2, the V gene TRBV11-2; D is unclear. V was shortened by 1 base and J by 2 bases, with 8 bases between the two germline ends. The length of the CDR3 is 15 residues. Germline CDR1 reads SGHAT; CDR2 reads FQNNGV. The CDR3 here is CASSLGPLNTGELFF. For the CDR3, the DNA is TGTGCCAGCAGCTTAGGTCCGCTAAACACCGGGGAGCTGTTTTTT.

About this clonotype itself: A read error is possible here, since a much larger clone lies one base away. The CDR3 here is CASSSSSRGYAKNSQYF. CDR3 DNA: TGTGCCAGCAGCTCCTCGTCCAGGGGTTACGCCAAAAACAGTCAGTACTTC. The V call is TRBV7-9, the J call TRBJ2-4; D may be TRBD1 (6 bases). The CDR3 totals 17 residues. The germline CDR1 and CDR2 sequences are SEHNR and FQNEAQ (reference sequence).

This clonotype was counted between two and nine times. This chain uses TRBV28 with TRBJ2-1, with D hard to call. The ends were cut back, 1 base at V and 0 bases at J, with 7 bases in the middle. This CDR3 has 15 residues. Germline CDR1 MDHEN, CDR2 SYDVKM. The CDR3 region has the DNA TGTGCCAGCAGTTTATTGGCGATCTCCTACAATGAGCAGTTCTTC. This gives the protein CASSLLAISYNEQFF.

The chain has TRBV14 and TRBJ2-1; D is unclear. The V and J ends lost 1 base and 3 bases respectively, with 13 bases between them. This CDR3 is built from 16 residues. Germline V gene data show CDR1 as SGHDN and CDR2 as FVKESK. As DNA, the CDR3 is TGTGCCAGCAGCCAAGCAGTGGGCCTAATCTACAATGAGCAGTTCTTC. Its protein product is CASSQAVGLIYNEQFF.

The V call is TRBV7-9, the J call TRBJ1-1; D unresolved. V shed 5 bases and J shed 1 base, with 11 bases lying between them. The CDR3 runs 14 residues. CDR1 and CDR2 (germline): SEHNR, FQNEAQ (reference sequence). The DNA for the CDR3 is TGTGCCAGCAGCCCTAGGGCATCGAACACTGAAGCTTTCTTT. Amino acids: CASSPRASNTEAFF.

This clonotype was observed a few times. V usage is TRBV7-8 and J usage is TRBJ1-1; perhaps TRBD1 as D (6 bases). Germline-derived CDR1 and CDR2 are SGHVS and FQNEAQ. V was cut by 1 base and J by 4 bases, with 16 bases left in between. The CDR3 has 16 amino acids. The CDR3 loop is CASSLDLVGGSTEAFF. The CDR3 DNA reads TGTGCCAGCAGCTTAGACCTGGTAGGGGGTAGCACTGAAGCTTTCTTT.

The rearrangement links TRBV23-1 to TRBJ2-3, with 7 bases fitting TRBD1. TRBV23-1 is flagged as an ORF with uncertain function. Trimming took 4 bases from V and 2 from J; bases not matched to a gene: 6. The CDR3 is made up of 15 amino acids. CDR3 amino acids: CASSLGTDHTDTQYF. For the CDR3, the DNA is TGCGCCAGCAGTCTGGGGACAGACCACACAGATACGCAGTATTTT.

In its sample, this clonotype was seen a few times. The rearrangement joins TRBV7-9 to TRBJ2-1, with a tentative D call TRBD1 (6 bases). Between the trimmed V and J ends, which lost 6 bases and 2 bases, there was a span of 17 bases. Germline V gives CDR1 SEHNR, CDR2 FQNEAQ (reference sequence). This CDR3 comprises 16 residues. The CDR3 region is CASSSEGNRAYNEQFF. DNA for the CDR3: TGTGCCAGCAGTTCCGAGGGCAACAGGGCCTACAATGAGCAGTTCTTC.

This clonotype showed up just once. The gene calls are TRBV4-2 and TRBJ2-2; 7 bases are shared with TRBD2. V dropped 3 bases and J dropped 2; count of bases not matched to a gene: 6. The CDR3 is 16 residues long. The V gene's germline CDR1 is LGHNA and CDR2 YNFKEQ. The CDR3 spells CASSQFGLDNTGELFF. DNA of the CDR3: TGTGCCAGCAGCCAGTTCGGACTAGATAACACCGGGGAGCTGTTTTTT.

This clonotype was picked up a small number of times. The rearrangement joins TRBV28 to TRBJ2-2; D is unresolved. Germline V lookup: CDR1 MDHEN, CDR2 SYDVKM. Trimming left V 1 base short and J 8 bases short, with 8 bases between. The CDR3 has 13 amino acids. This chain's CDR3 is CASSLSFGGELFF. The CDR3 DNA follows: TGTGCCAGCAGTTTATCCTTCGGGGGGGAGCTGTTTTTT.

A few counts support this clonotype. The chain employs TRBV6-2 or TRBV6-3 and TRBJ2-2; D may be TRBD1 or TRBD2 (5 bases each). Germline V gene data show CDR1 as MNHEY and CDR2 as SVGEGT. The CDR3 contains 14 residues. Trimming removed 6 bases at V and 2 bases at J, with 10 bases between. For the CDR3, the DNA is TGTGCCAGCAGCCGAGGGGTAAACACCGGGGAGCTGTTTTTT. Protein product: CASSRGVNTGELFF.

This clonotype was recorded only once. The CDR3 region has the DNA TGTGCCAGCAGTCCCCCTGTGTATTCTCCGGGACTCAACCAAGAGACCCAGTACTTC. Protein sequence: CASSPPVYSPGLNQETQYF. This rearrangement joins TRBV28 to TRBJ2-5; perhaps TRBD2 as D (6 bases). Germline assignment: CDR1 MDHEN and CDR2 SYDVKM. This CDR3 region has 19 residues. The germline V and J ends were trimmed by 5 bases and 0 bases, with 25 bases remaining between them.

This rearrangement joins TRBV6-6 to TRBJ2-2; TRBD1 matches 8 bases. Germline V lookup: CDR1 MNHNY, CDR2 SVGAGI (reference sequence). Trimming took 2 bases from V and 3 from J; bases not matched to a gene: 11. The CDR3 is made up of 18 amino acids. The CDR3 spells CASSYLRTGIWHTGELFF. Here the CDR3 DNA reads TGTGCCAGCAGTTACCTCCGGACAGGGATCTGGCACACCGGGGAGCTGTTTTTT.

The chain has TRBV7-6 and TRBJ1-4; TRBD1 is a possible D gene (6 bases). V lost 6 bases to trimming and J lost 4 bases, with 18 bases between them. CDR3 length equals 16 residues. Germline assignment: CDR1 SGHVS and CDR2 FNYEAQ. The CDR3 DNA follows: TGTGCCAGCAGGGGGGGCAGCGGCGGAATTAATGAAAAACTGTTTTTT. It translates to CASRGGSGGINEKLFF.

This clonotype was counted only a few times. This sequence joins TRBV12-3 or TRBV12-4 and TRBJ2-1; 8 bases map to TRBD1. J gave up 3 bases and V 4 bases, and 14 bases lay outside the gene matches. This CDR3 region has 18 residues. CDR3 in amino acids: CASSSVEDRVGLYNEQFF. In nucleotides, the CDR3 is TGTGCCAGCAGTTCGGTGGAGGACAGGGTAGGTCTCTACAATGAGCAGTTCTTC.

The chain uses TRBV7-8 and TRBJ2-7; 8 bases match TRBD1. V shed 3 bases and J 0 bases; nucleotides not matched to a gene: 4. This CDR3 region has 15 residues. The germline V gene has CDR1 SGHVS and CDR2 FQNEAQ. The DNA for the CDR3 is TGTGCCAGCAGCTTGGGACAGGATACCTCCTACGAGCAGTACTTC. Protein product: CASSLGQDTSYEQYF.

The chain links TRBV2 to TRBJ1-1; D not resolved. The ends were cut back, 4 bases at V and 0 bases at J, with 9 bases in the middle. Looked up from germline, CDR1 is SNHLY and CDR2 is FYNNEI. The CDR3 spans 14 residues. CDR3 amino acids: CASSGGQLNTEAFF. CDR3 sequence (DNA): TGTGCCAGCAGTGGTGGGCAGCTGAACACTGAAGCTTTCTTT.

The chain is built from TRBV14 and TRBJ2-2; no clear D. CDR3 length: 15 residues. Germline CDR1 is SGHDN and CDR2 is FVKESK. Trimming took 3 bases from V and 1 from J, leaving 9 bases between them. DNA for the CDR3: TGTGCCAGCAGCCAGGGCCTGAAGAACACCGGGGAGCTGTTTTTT. This translates into CASSQGLKNTGELFF.

This clonotype was observed a handful of times. V and J are TRBV28 and TRBJ2-2; D might be TRBD2 (7 bases). The CDR3 runs 15 residues. The V and J ends lost 3 bases and 3 bases respectively, with 11 bases between them. In germline, CDR1 is MDHEN, CDR2 SYDVKM. The CDR3 nucleotides are TGTGCCAGCAGTTTGCGGGGGCCTTACACCGGGGAGCTGTTTTTT. This encodes CASSLRGPYTGELFF. The entire variable domain, with the rest obtained from reference TRBV28 and TRBJ2-2, is as follows: DVKVTQSSRYLVKRTGEKVFLECVQDMDHENMFWYRQDPGLGLRLIYFSYDVKMKEKGDIPEGYSVSREKKERFSLILESASTNQTSMYLCASSLRGPYTGELFFGEGSRLTVL.

This clonotype turned up a few times. The CDR3, as DNA: TGTGCCAGCAGCTTAAGGGGAGAGTCCCTATTTAATTCACCCCTCCACTTT. It codes for CASSLRGESLFNSPLHF. The chain carries TRBV7-2 and TRBJ1-6; D is possibly TRBD1 (5 bases). CDR3 size: 17 residues. The V gene lost 2 bases and the J gene lost 6 bases, with 17 bases spanning the gap. The germline V gene encodes CDR1 SGHTA and CDR2 FQGNSA. Supplemented by reference TRBV7-2 and TRBJ1-6, the full variable domain reads GAGVSQSPSNKVTEKGKDVELRCDPISGHTALYWYRQSLGQGLEFLIYFQGNSAPDKSGLPSDRFSAERTGGSVSTLTIQRTQQEDSAVYLCASSLRGESLFNSPLHFGNGTRLTVT.

The sample holds a few counts of this clonotype. V and J are TRBV7-2 and TRBJ2-1, with a tentative D call TRBD2 (7 bases). The germline V gene encodes CDR1 SGHTA and CDR2 FQGNSA. Trimming took off 1 base at V and 7 bases at J, with 14 bases between the two ends. CDR3 length equals 15 residues. The CDR3 here is CASSLVGGGPNEQFF. The DNA for the CDR3 is TGTGCCAGCAGCTTAGTAGGGGGGGGGCCGAATGAGCAGTTCTTC.

J is TRBJ2-7 and V is TRBV5-4, with 9 nucleotides matching TRBD1. The V segment lost 4 bases and the J segment 3 bases; nucleotides outside the gene matches: 8. The CDR3 is made up of 15 amino acids. The germline V gene has CDR1 SGHNT and CDR2 YYREEE (reference sequence). Here the CDR3 DNA reads TGTGCCAGCAGCGGGACCGGGACAGGGTTCTACGAGCAGTACTTC. Translation gives CASSGTGTGFYEQYF.

The rearrangement joins TRBV20-1 to TRBJ2-7; D gene unclear. The V end was cut by 3 bases, the J end by 7 bases, with 22 bases between. Germline V CDR1 and CDR2: DFQATT, SNEGSKA (reference sequence). This CDR3 has 15 amino acids. CDR3 sequence (DNA): TGCAGTGCTAGCGCGGCCGACCGACTGCCGGAGGAGCAGTACTTC. Translation gives CSASAADRLPEEQYF.